The 18 T cell receptor beta chains given below trace back to one sample, sequenced in a study of blood T cell repertoires in COVID-19 (dated by TCRdb to 2018 to 2021). Receptors were amplified or captured by the immunoSEQ multiplex PCR assay. TCRdb retrieved this table from immuneACCESS and kept in-frame rearrangements only. Not all clones are present; in checked studies, unresolved V genes account for under half, and no reason is known for the remainder. This sample lists about 150,000 clones; approximately 83% were detected once. The leading ten clones occupy roughly 2.8% of the sample. Sequenced: peripheral blood. These receptors originate from a woman between 55 and 75 years old with acute or convalescent COVID-19.

V and J are TRBV6-5 and TRBJ1-1, with a weak D call TRBD1 (5 bases). CDR1 and CDR2 from the germline V gene are MNHEY and SVGAGI. The V gene lost 10 bases and the J gene lost 4 bases, with 16 bases spanning the gap. The CDR3 length is 13 residues. The CDR3 region has the DNA TGTGCCATCCGACCCCTCGGGGGCACTGAAGCTTTCTTT. Protein sequence: CAIRPLGGTEAFF.

This sequence joins TRBV5-4 and TRBJ2-5; 12 nucleotides line up with TRBD2. The length of the CDR3 is 16 residues. The ends lost 4 bases at V and 4 bases at J; junction bases unmatched: 8. Looked up from germline, CDR1 is SGHNT and CDR2 is YYREEE (reference sequence). This CDR3 reads CASSPSTSGGGETQYF. In DNA, the CDR3 is TGTGCCAGCAGCCCCTCGACTAGCGGGGGTGGAGAGACCCAGTACTTC.

This chain links TRBV18 with TRBJ2-2; D is undetermined. CDR3 size: 12 residues. The germline gives CDR1 KGHSH, CDR2 LQKENI. The V gene lost 3 bases and the J gene lost 7 bases, with 6 bases spanning the gap. The CDR3 DNA is TGTGCCAGCTCACCTGGCGGCGGGGAGCTGTTTTTT. Translating it yields CASSPGGGELFF.

The genes are TRBV11-2 and TRBJ2-3; TRBD2 agrees at 10 bases. CDR3 length: 15 residues. Per germline, CDR1 SGHAT and CDR2 FQNNGV. The J segment lost 5 bases and the V segment lost 5 bases, leaving 7 bases of the junction unmatched. CDR3 DNA: TGTGCCAGCAGCCCAGCGGGGGGGCCTGTAGATACGCAGTATTTT. This encodes CASSPAGGPVDTQYF.

The gene calls are TRBV6-5 and TRBJ1-1; weak D call: TRBD1 (6 bases). CDR1 is MNHEY and CDR2 is SVGAGI in the germline V gene. The CDR3 loop spans 15 amino acids. V was cut by 6 bases and J by 2 bases, with 16 bases left in between. The CDR3: CASSRRDTRNTEAFF. The CDR3 DNA reads as TGTGCCAGCAGCCGCCGGGACACTCGAAACACTGAAGCTTTCTTT.

The chain has TRBV7-9 and TRBJ1-1, with TRBD1 as a possible D gene (5 bases). Germline lookup yields CDR1 SEHNR and CDR2 FQNEAQ (reference sequence). There are 15 residues in the CDR3. V shed 8 bases and J shed 4 bases, with 20 bases lying between them. For the CDR3, the DNA is TGTGCCAGCCCCCCGGACACCGGGTCTGGCACTGAAGCTTTCTTT. Protein: CASPPDTGSGTEAFF.

This chain uses TRBV30 with TRBJ1-2; 8 positions agree with TRBD1. The germline V gene has CDR1 GTSNPN and CDR2 SVGIG (reference sequence). The ends lost 0 bases at V and 2 bases at J; junction bases unmatched: 11. The CDR3 sequence is 17 residues long. The CDR3 DNA sequence: TGTGCCTGGAGTGTACTCATCGGGACAGGCAAAAACTATGGCTACACCTTC. As protein: CAWSVLIGTGKNYGYTF.

The CDR3 bases are TGTGCCAGCAGCTTAAGAGGTAGTACAGGGGGCCGGAGAACTGAAGCTTTCTTT. Encoded protein: CASSLRGSTGGRRTEAFF. This chain connects TRBV7-2 to TRBJ1-1; 9 nucleotides match TRBD1. This CDR3 has 18 amino acids. CDR1 and CDR2 (germline): SGHTA, FQGNSA. The V segment lost 2 bases and the J segment 5 bases; nucleotides outside the gene matches: 15.

The chain employs TRBV29-1 and TRBJ1-2; D is undetermined. Germline V gene sequence: CDR1 SQVTM, CDR2 ANQGSEA. The CDR3 covers 12 residues. V lost 4 bases and J 7 bases, leaving 13 bases between the germline ends. The CDR3 nucleotides read TGCAGCGTTGGGGCTGGATCTCTTGGCTACACCTTC. Translation: CSVGAGSLGYTF.

The chain carries TRBV7-8 and TRBJ1-5, with D tentatively TRBD1 (6 bases). From germline, CDR1 is SGHVS and CDR2 FQNEAQ. The CDR3 is made up of 15 amino acids. V gave up 2 bases and J gave up 0 bases, with 8 bases separating them. CDR3 residues: CASSLNRVSNQPQHF. As DNA, the CDR3 is TGTGCCAGCAGCTTAAACAGGGTTAGCAATCAGCCCCAGCATTTT. Together with reference TRBV7-8 and TRBJ1-5, the CDR3 gives the full variable domain: GAGVSQSPRYKVAKRGQDVALRCDPISGHVSLFWYQQALGQGPEFLTYFQNEAQLDKSGLPSDRFFAERPEGSVSTLKIQRTQQEDSAVYLCASSLNRVSNQPQHFGDGTRLSIL.

The V and J genes are TRBV4-3 and TRBJ2-5; a weak D match, TRBD1 (6 bases). Germline assignment: CDR1 LGHNA and CDR2 YSLEER. The CDR3 spans 14 residues. V was cut by 1 base and J by 5 bases, with 11 bases left in between. The CDR3, as DNA: TGCGCCAGCAGCCAAGGGCCAGGGGTGGAGACCCAGTACTTC. This sequence encodes CASSQGPGVETQYF.

The J gene is TRBJ2-7, the V gene TRBV7-2; no reliable D call. The CDR3 is 14 amino acids. Trimming removed 1 base at V and 2 bases at J, with 9 bases between. Germline assignment: CDR1 SGHTA and CDR2 FQGNSA. In DNA, the CDR3 is TGTGCCAGCAGCTTAGGAGGCAAAGCCTACGAGCAGTACTTC. It yields the protein CASSLGGKAYEQYF.

The chain combines TRBV7-2 with TRBJ1-4, with D tentatively TRBD1 (6 bases). CDR3 length: 16 amino acids. CDR1 is SGHTA and CDR2 is FQGNSA in the germline V gene. V was cut by 4 bases and J by 3 bases, with 15 bases left in between. CDR3: CASSSEQGLANEKLFF. DNA for the CDR3: TGTGCCAGCAGCTCAGAACAGGGTCTGGCTAATGAAAAACTGTTTTTT.

The V and J genes are TRBV5-4 and TRBJ2-3, with 11 bases identical to TRBD2. Germline CDR1 is SGHNT and CDR2 is YYREEE (reference sequence). The CDR3 covers 15 residues. V gave up 4 bases and J gave up 0 bases; unmatched junction bases: 1. The CDR3 DNA sequence: TGTGCCAGCAGCCTAGCGGGGGGTAGCACAGATACGCAGTATTTT. It encodes CASSLAGGSTDTQYF.

V and J are TRBV19 and TRBJ2-6; D may be TRBD1 (5 bases). V dropped 10 bases and J dropped 0 bases, with 16 bases sitting between them. The CDR3 has 16 residues. Germline CDR1 is LNHDA and CDR2 is SQIVND (reference sequence). Here the CDR3 reads CATAPPQVSGANVLTF. CDR3 in DNA: TGTGCCACCGCCCCCCCACAGGTCTCTGGGGCCAACGTCCTGACTTTC.

The chain combines TRBV9 with TRBJ2-3; 10 bases fit TRBD2. Unmatched junction bases numbered 8, after V lost 0 bases and J lost 7 bases. The CDR3 is 16 amino acids. CDR1 is SGDLS and CDR2 is YYNGEE in the germline V gene. CDR3 residues: CASSVGGTSGIYTQYF. The CDR3 DNA follows: TGTGCCAGCAGCGTAGGAGGCACTAGCGGGATCTATACGCAGTATTTT.

The genes are TRBV6-4 and TRBJ1-5, with TRBD1 matching over 7 bases. This CDR3 region has 18 residues. CDR1 is MRHNA and CDR2 is SNTAGT in the germline V gene. With 8 bases clipped from V and 2 bases from J, the junction kept 18 bases outside the gene matches. CDR3 DNA: TGTGCCAGCGAGGGGATCCAGGGGGGACTGGGGGGCAATCAGCCCCAGCATTTT. This sequence encodes CASEGIQGGLGGNQPQHF.

The chain carries TRBV6-5 and TRBJ1-6; D not certain. From germline, CDR1 is MNHEY and CDR2 SVGAGI. The CDR3 covers 15 residues. Trimming took 5 bases from V and 9 from J, leaving 17 bases between them. The CDR3 DNA reads TGTGCCAGCAGTAGGGAGCAAGGAATCGCTTCACCCCTCCACTTT. Its protein is CASSREQGIASPLHF.